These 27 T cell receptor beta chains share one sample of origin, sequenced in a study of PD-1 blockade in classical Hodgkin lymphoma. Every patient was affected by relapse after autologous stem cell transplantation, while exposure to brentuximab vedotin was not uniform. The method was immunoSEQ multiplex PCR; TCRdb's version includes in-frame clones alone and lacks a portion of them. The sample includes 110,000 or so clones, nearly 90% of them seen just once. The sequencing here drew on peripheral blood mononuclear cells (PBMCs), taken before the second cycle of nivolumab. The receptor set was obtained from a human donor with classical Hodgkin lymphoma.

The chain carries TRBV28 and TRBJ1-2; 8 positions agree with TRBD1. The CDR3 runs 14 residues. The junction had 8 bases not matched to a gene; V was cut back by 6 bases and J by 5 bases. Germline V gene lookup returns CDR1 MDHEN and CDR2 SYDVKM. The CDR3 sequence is CASSLLGTGYGYTF. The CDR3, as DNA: TGTGCCAGCAGCCTATTAGGGACAGGATATGGCTACACCTTC.

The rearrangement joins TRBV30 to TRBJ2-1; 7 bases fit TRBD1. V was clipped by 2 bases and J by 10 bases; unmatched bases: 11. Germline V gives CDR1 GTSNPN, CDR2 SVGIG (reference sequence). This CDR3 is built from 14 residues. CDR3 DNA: TGTGCCTGGAGTATTGGATTTCAGGGGGTAGAGCAGTTCTTC. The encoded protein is CAWSIGFQGVEQFF. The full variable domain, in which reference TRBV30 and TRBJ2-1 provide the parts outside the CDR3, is SQTIHQWPATLVQPVGSPLSLECTVEGTSNPNLYWYRQAAGRGLQLLFYSVGIGQISSEVPQNLSASRPQDRQFILSSKKLLLSDSGFYLCAWSIGFQGVEQFFGPGTRLTVL.

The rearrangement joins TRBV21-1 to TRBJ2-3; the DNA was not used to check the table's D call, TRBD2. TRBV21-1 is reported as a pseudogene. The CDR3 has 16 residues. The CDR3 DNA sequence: TGTGCCAGCAGCATCCGACTAGCGGGAGTTACTGTTACGCAGTATTTT. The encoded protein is CASSIRLAGVTVTQYF.

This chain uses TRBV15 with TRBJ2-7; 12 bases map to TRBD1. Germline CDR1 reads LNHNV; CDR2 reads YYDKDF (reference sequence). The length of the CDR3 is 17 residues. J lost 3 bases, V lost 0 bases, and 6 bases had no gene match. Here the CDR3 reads CATSRDGGTGGFYEQYF. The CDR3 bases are TGTGCCACCAGCAGAGATGGGGGGACAGGGGGCTTCTACGAGCAGTACTTC.

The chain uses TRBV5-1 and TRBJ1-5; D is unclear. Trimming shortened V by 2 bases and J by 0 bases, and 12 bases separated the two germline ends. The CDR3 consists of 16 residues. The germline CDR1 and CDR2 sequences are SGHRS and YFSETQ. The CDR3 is CASSFGPRDSNQPQHF. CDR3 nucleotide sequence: TGCGCCAGCAGCTTCGGCCCACGGGATAGCAATCAGCCCCAGCATTTT.

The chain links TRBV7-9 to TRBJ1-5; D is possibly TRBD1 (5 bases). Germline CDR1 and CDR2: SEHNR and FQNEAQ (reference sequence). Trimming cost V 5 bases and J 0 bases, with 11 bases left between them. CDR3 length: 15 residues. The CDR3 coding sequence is TGTGCCAGCAGCCCGCATGGGGGTAGCAATCAGCCCCAGCATTTT. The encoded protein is CASSPHGGSNQPQHF.

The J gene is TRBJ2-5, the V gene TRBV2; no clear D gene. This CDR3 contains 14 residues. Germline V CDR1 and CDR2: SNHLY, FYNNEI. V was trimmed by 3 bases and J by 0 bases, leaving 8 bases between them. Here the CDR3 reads CASSDNSNQETQYF. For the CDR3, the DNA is TGTGCCAGCAGTGACAATAGCAACCAAGAGACCCAGTACTTC.

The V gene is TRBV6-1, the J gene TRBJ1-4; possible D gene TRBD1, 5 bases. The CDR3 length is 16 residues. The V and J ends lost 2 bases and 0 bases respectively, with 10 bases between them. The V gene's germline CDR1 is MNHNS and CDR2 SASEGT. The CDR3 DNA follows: TGTGCCAGCAGTGAACTGACAGCCGCAACTAATGAAAAACTGTTTTTT. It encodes CASSELTAATNEKLFF.

The CDR3: CASSMKGRLGTDTQYF. The CDR3 region has the DNA TGTGCCAGTAGTATGAAAGGCCGGTTAGGCACAGATACGCAGTATTTT. The chain carries TRBV19 and TRBJ2-3, with D unclear. This CDR3 spans 16 amino acids. V was clipped by 3 bases and J by 1 base, with 14 bases between them. Germline values: CDR1 LNHDA, CDR2 SQIVND (reference sequence).

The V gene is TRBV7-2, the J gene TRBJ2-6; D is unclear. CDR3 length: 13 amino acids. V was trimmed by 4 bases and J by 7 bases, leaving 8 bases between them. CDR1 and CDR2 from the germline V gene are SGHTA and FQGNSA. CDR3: CASSSRLANVLTF. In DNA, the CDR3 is TGTGCCAGCAGCTCCCGTCTAGCCAACGTCCTGACTTTC.

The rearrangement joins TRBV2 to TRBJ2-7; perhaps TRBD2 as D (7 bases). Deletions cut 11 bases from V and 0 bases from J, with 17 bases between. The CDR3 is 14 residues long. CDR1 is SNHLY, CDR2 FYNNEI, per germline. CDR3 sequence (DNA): TGTGCCGGGAGGGGGGACTACAACTCCTACGAGCAGTACTTC. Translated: CAGRGDYNSYEQYF.

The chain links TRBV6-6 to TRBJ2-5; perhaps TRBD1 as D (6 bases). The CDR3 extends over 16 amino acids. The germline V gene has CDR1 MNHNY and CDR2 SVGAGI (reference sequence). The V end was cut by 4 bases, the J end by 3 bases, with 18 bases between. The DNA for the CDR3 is TGTGCCAGCAGTTTTCATGCCCCGACAGGAGAAGAGACCCAGTACTTC. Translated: CASSFHAPTGEETQYF.

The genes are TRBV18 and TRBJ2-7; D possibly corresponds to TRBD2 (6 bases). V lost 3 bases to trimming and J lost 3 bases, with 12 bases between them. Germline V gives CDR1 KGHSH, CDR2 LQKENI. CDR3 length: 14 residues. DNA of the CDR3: TGTGCCAGCTCACCCAGGGACTCCCACTACGAGCAGTACTTC. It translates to CASSPRDSHYEQYF.

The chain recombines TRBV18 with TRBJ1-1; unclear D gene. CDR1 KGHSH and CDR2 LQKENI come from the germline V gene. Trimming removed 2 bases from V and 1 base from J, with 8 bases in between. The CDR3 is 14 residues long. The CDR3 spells CASSPFEGNTEAFF. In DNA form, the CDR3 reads TGTGCCAGCTCACCATTTGAGGGGAACACTGAAGCTTTCTTT.

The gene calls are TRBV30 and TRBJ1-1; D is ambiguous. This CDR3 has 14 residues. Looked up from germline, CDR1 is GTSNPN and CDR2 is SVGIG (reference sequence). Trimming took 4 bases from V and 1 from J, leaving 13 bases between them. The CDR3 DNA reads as TGTGCCTGGATAGTCCCCGGCGCGAACACTGAAGCTTTCTTT. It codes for CAWIVPGANTEAFF.

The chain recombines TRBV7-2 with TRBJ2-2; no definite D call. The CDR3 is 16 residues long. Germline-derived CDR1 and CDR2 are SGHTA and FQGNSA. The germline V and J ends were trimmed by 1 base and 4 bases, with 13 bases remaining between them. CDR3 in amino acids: CASSLDGGLGTGELFF. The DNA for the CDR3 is TGTGCCAGCAGCTTAGACGGCGGCTTGGGCACCGGGGAGCTGTTTTTT.

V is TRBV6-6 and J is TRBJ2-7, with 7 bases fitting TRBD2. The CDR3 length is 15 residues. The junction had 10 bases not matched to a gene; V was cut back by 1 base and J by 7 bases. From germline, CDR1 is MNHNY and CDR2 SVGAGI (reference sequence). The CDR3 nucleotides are TGTGCCAGCAGTTACTACACTAGACGGGGAGGGGAGCAGTACTTC. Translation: CASSYYTRRGGEQYF.

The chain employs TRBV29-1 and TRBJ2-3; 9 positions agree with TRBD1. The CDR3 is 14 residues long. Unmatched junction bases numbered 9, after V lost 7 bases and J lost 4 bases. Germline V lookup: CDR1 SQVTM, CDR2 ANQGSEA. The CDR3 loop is CSGNNRGLADTQYF. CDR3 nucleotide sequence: TGCAGCGGAAACAACAGGGGGCTGGCAGATACGCAGTATTTT.

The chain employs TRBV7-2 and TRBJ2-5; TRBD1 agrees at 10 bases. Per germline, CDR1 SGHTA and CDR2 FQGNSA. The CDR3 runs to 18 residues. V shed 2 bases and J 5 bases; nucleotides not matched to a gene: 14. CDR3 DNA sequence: TGTGCCAGCAGCTTAAGGATCCCCCGACAGGGGGCAGGTGAGACCCAGTACTTC. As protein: CASSLRIPRQGAGETQYF.

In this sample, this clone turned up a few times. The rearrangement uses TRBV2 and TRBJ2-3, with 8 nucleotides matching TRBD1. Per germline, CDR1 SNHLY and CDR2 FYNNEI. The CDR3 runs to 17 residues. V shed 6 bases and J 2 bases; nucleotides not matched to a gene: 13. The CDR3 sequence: CASRDADRGLLTDTQYF. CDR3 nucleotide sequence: TGTGCCAGCAGAGATGCCGACAGGGGTCTCCTCACAGATACGCAGTATTTT.

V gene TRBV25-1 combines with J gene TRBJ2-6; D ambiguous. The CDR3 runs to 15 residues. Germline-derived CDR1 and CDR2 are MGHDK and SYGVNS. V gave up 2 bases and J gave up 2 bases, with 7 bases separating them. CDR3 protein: CASSEVTAGANVLTF. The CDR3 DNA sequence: TGTGCCAGCAGTGAAGTAACAGCTGGGGCCAACGTCCTGACTTTC.

The chain's CDR3 is CSAYRENTEAFF. CDR3 bases: TGCAGCGCATACAGGGAGAACACTGAAGCTTTCTTT. The chain is built from TRBV29-1 and TRBJ1-1; D might be TRBD1 (6 bases). Trimming left V 7 bases short and J 1 base short, with 10 bases between. The CDR3 sequence is 12 residues long. Germline V gene data show CDR1 as SQVTM and CDR2 as ANQGSEA. Full variable domain (remainder filled in from reference TRBV29-1 and TRBJ1-1): SAVISQKPSRDICQRGTSLTIQCQVDSQVTMMFWYRQQPGQSLTLIATANQGSEATYESGFVIDKFPISRPNLTFSTLTVSNMSPEDSSIYLCSAYRENTEAFFGQGTRLTVV.

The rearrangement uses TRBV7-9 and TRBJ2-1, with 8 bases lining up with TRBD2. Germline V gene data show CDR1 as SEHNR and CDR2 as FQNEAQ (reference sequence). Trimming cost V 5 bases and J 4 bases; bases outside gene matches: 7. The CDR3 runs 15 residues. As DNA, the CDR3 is TGTGCCAGCAGCCCACTAGCGGACATTTACAATGAGCAGTTCTTC. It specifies CASSPLADIYNEQFF.

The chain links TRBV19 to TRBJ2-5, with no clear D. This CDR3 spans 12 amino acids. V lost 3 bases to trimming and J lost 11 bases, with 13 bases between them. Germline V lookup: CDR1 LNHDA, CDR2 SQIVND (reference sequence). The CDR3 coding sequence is TGTGCCAGTAGTATTGGAGAGGCAGAGCAGTACTTC. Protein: CASSIGEAEQYF.

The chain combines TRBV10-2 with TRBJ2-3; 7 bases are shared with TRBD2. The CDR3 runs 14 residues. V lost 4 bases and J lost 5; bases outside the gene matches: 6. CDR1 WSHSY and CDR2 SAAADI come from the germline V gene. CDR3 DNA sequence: TGCGCCAGCAGTGTTGCGGGAGCGAGAGATACGCAGTATTTT. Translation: CASSVAGARDTQYF.

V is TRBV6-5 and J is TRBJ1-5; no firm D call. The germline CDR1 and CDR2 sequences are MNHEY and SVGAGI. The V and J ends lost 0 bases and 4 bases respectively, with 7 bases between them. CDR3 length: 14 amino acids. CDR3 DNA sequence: TGTGCCAGCAGTTACTCGGGCAGAAATCAGCCCCAGCATTTT. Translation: CASSYSGRNQPQHF.

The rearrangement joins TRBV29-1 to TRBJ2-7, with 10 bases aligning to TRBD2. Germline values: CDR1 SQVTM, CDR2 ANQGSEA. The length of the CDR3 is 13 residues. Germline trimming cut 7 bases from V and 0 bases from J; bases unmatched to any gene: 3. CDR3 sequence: CSAASGSSYEQYF. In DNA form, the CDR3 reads TGCAGCGCTGCTAGCGGGAGCTCCTACGAGCAGTACTTC.